The clone carrying this T cell receptor (beta chain) was seen repeatedly, ten times or more. What it binds is not known. Through a sample-barcoded 5' primer and a J-beta primer mix, a second PCR was run for about 6 to 11 cycles. One entry per CDR3 protein results from TCRdb running MiXCR on the 5' RACE reads. The sample consists of around 990,000 distinct CDR3 sequences, roughly two fifths of them appearing once. The data are from a study of blood T cells in healthy people across ages. Notes on the study in general: More naive CD4+ cells and higher diversity marked long-lived donors relative to aged donors. Strongly correlated with naive T cell percentage was TCR beta diversity.

This CDR3 has 14 amino acids. Germline assignment: CDR1 DFQATT and CDR2 SNEGSKA (reference sequence). The ends lost 5 bases at V and 8 bases at J; junction bases unmatched: 13. The sequenced sample consisted of blood. The chain is built from TRBV20-1 and TRBJ1-1; 8 nucleotides align to TRBD1. This receptor was identified in a man aged 18 to 30 in good health. As DNA, the CDR3 is TGCAGTGCTCTCCCAAGCGGGGCAGGGGGCGAAGCTTTCTTT. Translation: CSALPSGAGGEAFF.